The 31 T cell receptor beta chains presented below share a single source sample, sequenced in a study of shared clonotypes between healthy human individuals. Only in-frame clones appear in the TCRdb table, and some are missing; sequencing was by immunoSEQ multiplex PCR. This repertoire shows around 2,100,000 clones, about 94% found once; its top ten account for roughly 1.2%. Terminally differentiated effector memory CD45RA+ cells were excluded by CCR7 positive selection of CD45RO-negative cells. The source material was naive CD8+ T cells sorted from blood. These receptors originate from a man aged 18 to 35 in good health.

This clone is a singleton in its sample. V gene TRBV6-1 combines with J gene TRBJ1-5; D gene unclear. The CDR3 consists of 13 residues. The V end lost 8 bases, the J end lost 3 bases, and 11 bases lay between the germline ends. Germline CDR1 and CDR2: MNHNS and SASEGT. CDR3 in amino acids: CASLYSPNQPQHF. CDR3 sequence (DNA): TGTGCCAGCCTGTATAGCCCCAATCAGCCCCAGCATTTT.

V usage is TRBV27 and J usage is TRBJ2-7; D gene unclear. Trimming left V 6 bases short and J 0 bases short, with 15 bases between. The length of the CDR3 is 15 residues. Germline V gene lookup returns CDR1 MNHEY and CDR2 SMNVEV (reference sequence). The CDR3 DNA sequence: TGTGCCAGCAGCCCTATTTGGAGTAGCTCCTACGAGCAGTACTTC. Its translation is CASSPIWSSSYEQYF.

The chain has TRBV11-2 and TRBJ1-4; D gene unclear. The CDR3 consists of 15 residues. The germline V gene encodes CDR1 SGHAT and CDR2 FQNNGV. V lost 2 bases, J lost 4 bases, and 11 bases lay in between. CDR3 residues: CASSLIGTFNEKLFF. The CDR3 DNA reads TGTGCCAGCAGCTTAATCGGTACTTTTAATGAAAAACTGTTTTTT. The entire variable domain, with the rest obtained from reference TRBV11-2 and TRBJ1-4, is as follows: EAGVAQSPRYKIIEKRQSVAFWCNPISGHATLYWYQQILGQGPKLLIQFQNNGVVDDSQLPKDRFSAERLKGVDSTLKIQPAKLEDSAVYLCASSLIGTFNEKLFFGSGTQLSVL.

The chain carries TRBV25-1 and TRBJ2-1, with 7 positions matching TRBD1. CDR1 and CDR2 (germline): MGHDK, SYGVNS. This CDR3 has 12 residues. The ends lost 7 bases at V and 5 bases at J; junction bases unmatched: 2. The CDR3 reads CASNGQDNEQFF. In DNA form, the CDR3 reads TGTGCCAGCAACGGACAGGACAATGAGCAGTTCTTC.

This rearrangement joins TRBV9 to TRBJ1-1; weak D call: TRBD1 (5 bases). The CDR3 has 14 amino acids. Deletions cut 4 bases from V and 4 bases from J, with 14 bases between. CDR1 is SGDLS, CDR2 YYNGEE, per germline. CDR3 amino acids: CASSPGGGTTEAFF. In DNA form, the CDR3 reads TGTGCCAGCAGCCCCGGAGGAGGGACCACTGAAGCTTTCTTT.

The J gene is TRBJ1-6, the V gene TRBV9, with a weak D call TRBD1 (6 bases). The germline V and J ends were trimmed by 4 bases and 7 bases, with 15 bases remaining between them. CDR3 length: 15 residues. Germline V gives CDR1 SGDLS, CDR2 YYNGEE. The CDR3 DNA reads as TGTGCCAGCAGCAGCCCCGGGACATTAAATTCACCCCTCCACTTT. Amino acid sequence: CASSSPGTLNSPLHF.

This chain connects TRBV20-1 to TRBJ2-5, with D uncertain. Germline assignment: CDR1 DFQATT and CDR2 SNEGSKA (reference sequence). V was cut by 6 bases and J by 4 bases, with 9 bases left in between. The CDR3 spans 11 residues. The CDR3 nucleotides read TGCAGTGCCCCGTCGGGAGAGACCCAGTACTTC. This gives the protein CSAPSGETQYF.

This clone is a singleton in its sample. The rearrangement joins TRBV5-6 to TRBJ1-2; a weak D match, TRBD1 (6 bases). The germline gives CDR1 SGHDT, CDR2 YYEEEE. Trimming left V 0 bases short and J 1 base short, with 10 bases between. The CDR3 has 15 amino acids. Here the CDR3 DNA reads TGTGCCAGCAGCTTGGGGACAGACCTTAACTATGGCTACACCTTC. It yields the protein CASSLGTDLNYGYTF. The full variable domain, completed using reference TRBV5-6 and TRBJ1-2, is DAGVTQSPTHLIKTRGQQVTLRCSPKSGHDTVSWYQQALGQGPQFIFQYYEEEERQRGNFPDRFSGHQFPNYSSELNVNALLLGDSALYLCASSLGTDLNYGYTFGSGTRLTVV.

V is TRBV29-1 and J is TRBJ2-1; D possibly uses TRBD1 or TRBD2 (6 bases each). Trimming took 0 bases from V and 2 from J, leaving 14 bases between them. The length of the CDR3 is 16 residues. Germline V gene lookup returns CDR1 SQVTM and CDR2 ANQGSEA. The CDR3: CSVEERGRTAYNEQFF. The CDR3 DNA sequence: TGCAGCGTTGAAGAACGGGGGCGCACAGCCTACAATGAGCAGTTCTTC.

J is TRBJ2-2 and V is TRBV4-1, with D perhaps matching TRBD2 (6 bases). Trimming stripped 3 bases from V and 7 bases from J, with 9 bases between. The CDR3 has 13 amino acids. Germline CDR1 reads MGHRA; CDR2 reads YSYEKL. CDR3 protein: CASSQPGGGELFF. The CDR3 DNA reads TGCGCCAGCAGCCAGCCCGGGGGCGGGGAGCTGTTTTTT.

CDR3 nucleotides: TGTGCCTGGAGTGGCGGGACTAGCGGGAGTAATCCAGATACGCAGTATTTT. It yields the protein CAWSGGTSGSNPDTQYF. This chain uses TRBV30 with TRBJ2-3; TRBD2 matches 14 bases. In germline, CDR1 is GTSNPN, CDR2 SVGIG (reference sequence). Trimming removed 1 base from V and 4 bases from J; junction bases left unmatched: 7. This CDR3 spans 17 amino acids.

The V call is TRBV14, the J call TRBJ2-3; TRBD2 matches 7 bases. Losses at the gene ends were 4 bases for V and 6 bases for J; bases not matched to a gene: 4. CDR3 size: 13 residues. Germline CDR1 and CDR2: SGHDN and FVKESK. CDR3 sequence (DNA): TGTGCCAGCAGCCTCGTAGCGGGTGATACGCAGTATTTT. This codes for CASSLVAGDTQYF.

The chain uses TRBV25-1 and TRBJ1-1; D ambiguous. Trimming cost V 3 bases and J 1 base, with 6 bases left between them. Per the germline V gene, CDR1 is MGHDK and CDR2 is SYGVNS. The CDR3 consists of 13 residues. The CDR3: CASSDLGNTEAFF. In DNA form, the CDR3 reads TGTGCCAGCAGTGATTTGGGGAACACTGAAGCTTTCTTT. Filled out from reference TRBV25-1 and TRBJ1-1, the complete variable domain reads EADIYQTPRYLVIGTGKKITLECSQTMGHDKMYWYQQDPGMELHLIHYSYGVNSTEKGDLSSESTVSRIRTEHFPLTLESARPSHTSQYLCASSDLGNTEAFFGQGTRLTVV.

The chain uses TRBV7-9 and TRBJ2-5; 7 nucleotides align to TRBD2. The CDR3 extends over 15 amino acids. CDR1 SEHNR and CDR2 FQNEAQ come from the germline V gene (reference sequence). After removal of 1 base from V and 4 bases from J, the junction contained 6 bases not matched to a gene. CDR3 in amino acids: CASSLDVGGRETQYF. As DNA, the CDR3 is TGTGCCAGCAGCTTAGATGTCGGGGGGAGAGAGACCCAGTACTTC.

This clone was seen a single time. The chain couples TRBV27 to TRBJ1-2, with 7 nucleotides matching TRBD1. V dropped 4 bases and J dropped 4; count of bases not matched to a gene: 9. CDR1 and CDR2 (germline): MNHEY, SMNVEV (reference sequence). The CDR3 loop spans 15 amino acids. The CDR3: CASSSDGTVFYGYTF. The CDR3 DNA reads TGTGCCAGCAGTTCTGACGGGACAGTCTTCTATGGCTACACCTTC.

This chain links TRBV5-1 with TRBJ2-7; TRBD2 agrees at 9 bases. Germline assignment: CDR1 SGHRS and CDR2 YFSETQ. Trimming took 1 base from V and 5 from J; bases not matched to a gene: 4. This CDR3 has 14 residues. The CDR3: CASSLSGRLDEQYF. CDR3 DNA: TGCGCCAGCAGCTTGAGCGGGAGGCTCGACGAGCAGTACTTC.

The genes are TRBV10-3 and TRBJ2-7; a weak D match, TRBD1 (5 bases). Germline V lookup: CDR1 ENHRY, CDR2 SYGVKD. The length of the CDR3 is 14 residues. The V and J ends lost 4 bases and 3 bases respectively, with 13 bases between them. CDR3 in DNA: TGTGCCATCAGTGGCTCCCAGGGAAGCTACGAGCAGTACTTC. As protein: CAISGSQGSYEQYF.

The chain carries TRBV5-6 and TRBJ2-1, with TRBD1 matching 7 bases. CDR1 is SGHDT, CDR2 YYEEEE, per germline. V gave up 1 base and J gave up 12 bases; unmatched junction bases: 7. The CDR3 sequence is 13 residues long. As DNA, the CDR3 is TGTGCCAGCAGCTTGTGGCAGGGGGTTGGGCAGTTCTTC. The encoded protein is CASSLWQGVGQFF.

The chain recombines TRBV2 with TRBJ2-1; 8 bases match TRBD1. There are 15 residues in the CDR3. Trimming removed 4 bases from V and 1 base from J; junction bases left unmatched: 3. Germline V gives CDR1 SNHLY, CDR2 FYNNEI. CDR3 amino acids: CASSATGASYNEQFF. The CDR3 DNA reads TGTGCCAGCAGTGCGACAGGGGCGTCCTACAATGAGCAGTTCTTC.

V and J are TRBV7-2 and TRBJ2-1, with D tentatively TRBD2 (5 bases). The CDR3 is 15 residues long. Germline V gives CDR1 SGHTA, CDR2 FQGNSA. The V and J ends lost 5 bases and 3 bases respectively, with 14 bases between them. The CDR3 sequence is CASSLTRTLYNEQFF. CDR3 sequence (DNA): TGTGCCAGCAGCCTAACTAGAACCCTCTACAATGAGCAGTTCTTC. The full variable domain, its missing parts supplied by reference TRBV7-2 and TRBJ2-1, is GAGVSQSPSNKVTEKGKDVELRCDPISGHTALYWYRQSLGQGLEFLIYFQGNSAPDKSGLPSDRFSAERTGGSVSTLTIQRTQQEDSAVYLCASSLTRTLYNEQFFGPGTRLTVL.

V gene TRBV6-5 combines with J gene TRBJ2-1, with a possible D match to TRBD2 (6 bases). The V end was cut by 6 bases, the J end by 12 bases, with 21 bases between. CDR3 size: 14 residues. From germline, CDR1 is MNHEY and CDR2 SVGAGI. The DNA of the CDR3 is TGTGCCAGCAGCCCGATAGCCTCCGGGACTGCGCAGTTCTTC. This encodes CASSPIASGTAQFF.

The CDR3 reads CASSPAGTSGNNEQFF. The CDR3 nucleotides read TGTGCCAGCAGCCCGGCAGGGACTAGCGGTAACAATGAGCAGTTCTTC. The rearrangement uses TRBV9 and TRBJ2-1; 11 bases are a match to TRBD2. The length of the CDR3 is 16 residues. Per the germline V gene, CDR1 is SGDLS and CDR2 is YYNGEE. With 4 bases clipped from V and 5 bases from J, the junction kept 8 bases outside the gene matches.

In the case of this clone: The sample holds other DNA sequences that translate to the same CDR3. V is TRBV28 and J is TRBJ2-6; D is possibly TRBD1 (6 bases). Germline V lookup: CDR1 MDHEN, CDR2 SYDVKM. The CDR3 is made up of 14 amino acids. V lost 6 bases and J 2 bases, leaving 8 bases between the germline ends. This chain's CDR3 is CASRQGPGANVLTF. The CDR3 coding sequence is TGTGCCAGCAGACAGGGTCCTGGGGCCAACGTCCTGACTTTC.

This clone was detected a few times. This chain connects TRBV6-5 to TRBJ2-4; D unclear. The CDR3 is 15 residues long. Per the germline V gene, CDR1 is MNHEY and CDR2 is SVGAGI. The V gene lost 8 bases and the J gene lost 1 base, with 15 bases spanning the gap. The DNA of the CDR3 is TGTGCCAGCCAGATGTCGGAAGGGGCCAAAAACATTCAGTACTTC. The encoded protein is CASQMSEGAKNIQYF.

The rearrangement uses TRBV9 and TRBJ1-1, with D hard to call. The CDR3 is 12 residues long. Germline V gene lookup returns CDR1 SGDLS and CDR2 YYNGEE. The V gene lost 7 bases and the J gene lost 1 base, with 8 bases spanning the gap. The CDR3 coding sequence is TGTGCCAGCGGACGGTCGAACACTGAAGCTTTCTTT. Translation gives CASGRSNTEAFF.

The rearrangement links TRBV6-6 to TRBJ1-3; D unresolved. Germline V gene data show CDR1 as MNHNY and CDR2 as SVGAGI (reference sequence). The CDR3 has 16 residues. Trimming removed 0 bases from V and 8 bases from J, with 17 bases in between. The chain's CDR3 is CASSYSTPASRHTIYF. The CDR3 bases are TGTGCCAGCAGTTACTCAACCCCAGCCTCGCGGCACACCATATATTTT.

V usage is TRBV10-3 and J usage is TRBJ2-1; TRBD2 matches 10 bases. CDR1 and CDR2 (germline): ENHRY, SYGVKD. With 0 bases clipped from V and 10 bases from J, the junction kept 9 bases outside the gene matches. This CDR3 spans 16 amino acids. CDR3 DNA: TGTGCCATCAGTGAGTCTGGCCTAGCGGGAGCTCTCGAGCAGTTCTTC. This encodes CAISESGLAGALEQFF.

In this sample, this clone turned up once. The chain uses TRBV7-9 and TRBJ2-5, with a weak D call TRBD1 (5 bases). Trimming took off 5 bases at V and 1 base at J, with 14 bases between the two ends. The CDR3 has 15 residues. Germline loops: CDR1 SEHNR, CDR2 FQNEAQ (reference sequence). CDR3 DNA sequence: TGTGCCAGCAGCCGGGCCCTGGGGCCCCAAGAGACCCAGTACTTC. Its translation: CASSRALGPQETQYF. The full variable domain, with the rest looked up from reference TRBV7-9 and TRBJ2-5, is DTGVSQNPRHKITKRGQNVTFRCDPISEHNRLYWYRQTLGQGPEFLTYFQNEAQLEKSRLLSDRFSAERPKGSFSTLEIQRTEQGDSAMYLCASSRALGPQETQYFGPGTRLLVL.

This CDR3 is CAGSGGGETQYF. The DNA of the CDR3 is TGTGCCGGGTCTGGGGGTGGAGAGACCCAGTACTTC. The chain links TRBV7-9 to TRBJ2-5, with D perhaps matching TRBD1 or TRBD2 (5 bases each). This CDR3 spans 12 amino acids. Germline CDR1 and CDR2: SEHNR and FQNEAQ (reference sequence). Trimming took 11 bases from V and 4 from J, leaving 14 bases between them.

A single count supports this clone. V gene TRBV2 combines with J gene TRBJ2-1; TRBD2 matches 13 bases. CDR3 length: 15 residues. The J segment lost 4 bases and the V segment lost 6 bases, leaving 3 bases of the junction unmatched. The germline gives CDR1 SNHLY, CDR2 FYNNEI. The CDR3 DNA is TGTGCCAGCAGCCAGGGACTAGCGGGATACAATGAGCAGTTCTTC. Residues: CASSQGLAGYNEQFF.

Only one count was recorded for this clone. The V and J genes are TRBV28 and TRBJ1-1; D might be TRBD1 (5 bases). Germline values: CDR1 MDHEN, CDR2 SYDVKM. CDR3 length: 13 residues. Trimming stripped 3 bases from V and 8 bases from J, with 13 bases between. The CDR3 DNA is TGTGCCAGCAGTTTGGGCAGGGACGGCGAAGCTTTCTTT. It translates to CASSLGRDGEAFF.